Below, 10 T cell receptor beta chains from the same sample are listed, as sequenced in a study of cytomegalovirus exposure and HLA in healthy donors. Amplification used 60 Vbeta primers and 13 Jbeta primers. Produced via immunoSEQ multiplex PCR; TCRdb's table is partial and in-frame only. The profile shows some 170,000 clones, roughly four fifths of them singletons. Source material: PBMCs. These receptor sequences come from a woman aged 25 to 45 in good health and CMV-seronegative.

The gene calls are TRBV10-3 and TRBJ2-7, with 11 positions matching TRBD2. The CDR3 sequence is 15 residues long. Germline lookup yields CDR1 ENHRY and CDR2 SYGVKD. The V and J ends lost 4 bases and 0 bases, in that order; junction bases with no gene match: 2. The CDR3 DNA sequence: TGTGCCATCAGTGTAGCGGGGGGGAGCTCCTACGAGCAGTACTTC. The encoded protein is CAISVAGGSSYEQYF.

The chain employs TRBV5-4 and TRBJ1-1; D not resolved. The CDR3 is made up of 13 amino acids. Trimming pared 5 bases from V and 3 bases from J, leaving 11 bases between. In germline, CDR1 is SGHNT, CDR2 YYREEE (reference sequence). Here the CDR3 DNA reads TGTGCCAGCAGATTTTCCGGGTACACTGAAGCTTTCTTT. Amino acids: CASRFSGYTEAFF.

This chain uses TRBV10-2 with TRBJ2-7; weak D call: TRBD1 (6 bases). V was trimmed by 1 base and J by 6 bases, leaving 13 bases between them. The germline gives CDR1 WSHSY, CDR2 SAAADI. The CDR3 loop spans 14 amino acids. This CDR3 is CASSEWGQALEQYF. The CDR3 region has the DNA TGCGCCAGCAGTGAGTGGGGACAAGCCCTCGAGCAGTACTTC.

The chain couples TRBV18 to TRBJ1-1, with 8 bases matching TRBD1. The germline V gene has CDR1 KGHSH and CDR2 LQKENI. The CDR3 is made up of 15 amino acids. V was clipped by 3 bases and J by 1 base; unmatched bases: 4. The chain's CDR3 is CASSPTGQENTEAFF. CDR3 coding DNA: TGTGCCAGCTCACCCACGGGACAGGAGAACACTGAAGCTTTCTTT.

This rearrangement joins TRBV19 to TRBJ2-7; 11 bases match TRBD2. The CDR3 has 15 residues. CDR1 is LNHDA, CDR2 SQIVND, per germline (reference sequence). Germline trimming cut 6 bases from V and 0 bases from J; bases unmatched to any gene: 4. The chain's CDR3 is CASSPTSGSSYEQYF. In DNA form, the CDR3 reads TGTGCCAGTAGCCCAACTAGCGGGAGCTCCTACGAGCAGTACTTC.

V and J are TRBV27 and TRBJ1-2; 10 nucleotides align to TRBD1. Trimming at V came to 5 bases and at J to 8 bases, leaving 11 bases not matched to a gene. The CDR3 contains 15 residues. Germline CDR1 MNHEY, CDR2 SMNVEV (reference sequence). The CDR3 is CASSPWDRGPSGYTF. DNA for the CDR3: TGTGCCAGCAGTCCCTGGGACAGGGGCCCCTCCGGCTACACCTTC.

The chain uses TRBV6-1 and TRBJ2-7, with 13 nucleotides matching TRBD2. CDR1 is MNHNS, CDR2 SASEGT, per germline. The CDR3 consists of 17 residues. V lost 2 bases and J lost 3; bases outside the gene matches: 7. The chain's CDR3 is CASSEKSRTSGSYEQYF. The DNA for the CDR3 is TGTGCCAGCAGTGAAAAATCGCGGACTAGCGGGAGCTACGAGCAGTACTTC.

V usage is TRBV28 and J usage is TRBJ2-7; 9 bases match TRBD2. Germline values: CDR1 MDHEN, CDR2 SYDVKM. Losses at the gene ends were 6 bases for V and 1 base for J; bases not matched to a gene: 4. The CDR3 is made up of 14 amino acids. In DNA form, the CDR3 reads TGTGCCAGCAGAGTCAGCGGGGGGTCCTACGAGCAGTACTTC. It yields the protein CASRVSGGSYEQYF. The whole variable domain, filled in from reference TRBV28 and TRBJ2-7, reads DVKVTQSSRYLVKRTGEKVFLECVQDMDHENMFWYRQDPGLGLRLIYFSYDVKMKEKGDIPEGYSVSREKKERFSLILESASTNQTSMYLCASRVSGGSYEQYFGPGTRLTVT.

The chain combines TRBV28 with TRBJ2-7; possibly TRBD1 for D (5 bases). Germline values: CDR1 MDHEN, CDR2 SYDVKM. V shed 7 bases and J shed 5 bases, with 21 bases lying between them. This CDR3 region has 15 residues. The CDR3 reads CASTNAGQGGDEQYF. CDR3 in DNA: TGTGCCAGCACGAATGCCGGGCAGGGTGGCGACGAGCAGTACTTC.

The gene calls are TRBV5-1 and TRBJ2-3, with 9 bases aligning to TRBD1. The CDR3 is 16 residues long. In germline, CDR1 is SGHRS, CDR2 YFSETQ. The junction had 13 bases not matched to a gene; V was cut back by 4 bases and J by 7 bases. The CDR3 sequence: CASSENRGLSLNTQYF. The CDR3 DNA reads as TGCGCCAGCAGCGAAAACAGGGGGCTCTCCCTCAATACGCAGTATTTT.